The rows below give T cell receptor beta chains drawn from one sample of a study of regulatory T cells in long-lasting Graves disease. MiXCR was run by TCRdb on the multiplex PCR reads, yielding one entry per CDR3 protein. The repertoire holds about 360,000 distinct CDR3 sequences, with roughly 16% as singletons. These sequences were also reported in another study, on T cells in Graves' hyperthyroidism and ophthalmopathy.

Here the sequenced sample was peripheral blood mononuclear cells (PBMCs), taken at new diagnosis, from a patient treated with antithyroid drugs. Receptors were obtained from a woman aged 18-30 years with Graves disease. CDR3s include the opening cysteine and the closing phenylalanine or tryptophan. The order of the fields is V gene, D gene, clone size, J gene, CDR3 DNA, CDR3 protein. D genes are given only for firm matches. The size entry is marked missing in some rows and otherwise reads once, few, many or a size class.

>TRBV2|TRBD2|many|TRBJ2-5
TGTGCCAGCAGGGGACTAGCCCAGTACTTC
CASRGLAQYF
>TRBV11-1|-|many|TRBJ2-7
TGTGCCAGCAGCCCGGGACCACCGGGTAGGGAGCAGTACTTC
CASSPGPPGREQYF
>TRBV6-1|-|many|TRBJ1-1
TGTGCCAGCAGTCCGATGATCCTCAACACTGAAGCTTTCTTT
CASSPMILNTEAFF
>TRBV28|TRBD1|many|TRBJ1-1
TGTGCCAGCAGACGAGGGGGCGCGACTGAAGCTTTCTTT
CASRRGGATEAFF
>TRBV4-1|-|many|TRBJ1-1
TGCGCCAGCAGTCCCTACCGAGGTTACACTGAAGCTTTCTTT
CASSPYRGYTEAFF
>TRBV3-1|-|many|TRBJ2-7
TGTGCCAGCAGCCAAGATCCCGGGTCCCTTCTAGGGAGGGAGCAGTACTTC
CASSQDPGSLLGREQYF
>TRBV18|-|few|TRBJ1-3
TGTGCCAGCTCCCTATCGGGAATAGCTGGAAACACCATATATTTT
CASSLSGIAGNTIYF
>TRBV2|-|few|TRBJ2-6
TGTGCCAGCGGGGTCAGGGTTAACTTCTCTGGGGCCAACGTCCTGACTTTC
CASGVRVNFSGANVLTF
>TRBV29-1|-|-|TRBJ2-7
TGCAAGATGAACTACGAGCAGTACTTC
CKMNYEQYF
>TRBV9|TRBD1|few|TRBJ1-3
TGTGCCAGCAGCGCGGGACAGGGTGGTGGAAACACCATATATTTT
CASSAGQGGGNTIYF
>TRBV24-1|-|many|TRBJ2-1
TGTGCCACCAGTGATTCCGGGGGGCGGAATGAGCAGTTCTTC
CATSDSGGRNEQFF
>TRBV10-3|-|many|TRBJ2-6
TGTGCCATCAGCAGGGTCTCTGGGGCCAACGTCCTGACTTTC
CAISRVSGANVLTF
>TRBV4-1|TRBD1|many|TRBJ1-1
TGCGCCAGCAGCCGACAGGGGTCGAACACTGAAGCTTTCTTT
CASSRQGSNTEAFF
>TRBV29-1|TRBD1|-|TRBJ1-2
TGCAGCGTACAGGACAGGGAATATTCTGGCTACACCTTC
CSVQDREYSGYTF
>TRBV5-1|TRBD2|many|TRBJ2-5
TGCGCCAGCAGGTCGGGGGGTGAGGAGACCCAGTACTTC
CASRSGGEETQYF
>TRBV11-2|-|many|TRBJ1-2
TGTGCCAGCAGCTTAGATGGTTGGGCGCCCTATGGCTACACCTTC
CASSLDGWAPYGYTF
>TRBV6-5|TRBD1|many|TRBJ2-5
TGTGCCAGCAGTTCCCAACAGGGGGCTAGGGGGACCCAGTACTTC
CASSSQQGARGTQYF
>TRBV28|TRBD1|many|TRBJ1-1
TGTGCCAGCAGTTCCCCGACAGGGCTGGTGAACACTGAAGCTTTCTTT
CASSSPTGLVNTEAFF
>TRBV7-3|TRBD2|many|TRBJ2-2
TGTGCCAGCAGCTTAATCGGGGAGGGCACCGGGGAGCTGTTTTTT
CASSLIGEGTGELFF
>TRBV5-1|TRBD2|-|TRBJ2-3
TGCGCCAGCAGCTTGGACGGGAGGGCAGATACGCAGTATTTT
CASSLDGRADTQYF
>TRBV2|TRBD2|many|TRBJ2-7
TGTGCCAGCACCCCGGGACTAGCCAGGTCCGAGCAGTACTTC
CASTPGLARSEQYF
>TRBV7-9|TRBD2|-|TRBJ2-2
TGTGCCAGCAGCTTATCCGACACGGGGGGGACCGGGGAGCTGTTTTTT
CASSLSDTGGTGELFF
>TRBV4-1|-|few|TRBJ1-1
TGCGCCAGCAGCCTGGCAGGGGCAGAATACACTGAAGCTTTCTTT
CASSLAGAEYTEAFF